The clone carrying this T cell receptor (beta chain) has only a few counts. The sample originates from a study of T cells in Graves' hyperthyroidism and ophthalmopathy. Germline assignment: CDR1 KGHSH and CDR2 LQKENI. With 1 base clipped from V and 0 bases from J, the junction kept 2 bases outside the gene matches. This CDR3 region has 17 residues. Diagnosis rested on symptoms, serum thyroxine and TRAb, thyroid ultrasound, and orbital computed tomography. From RNA transcripts, TCR beta CDR3 regions were amplified. RT-PCR in the first round (using the HTBI primer set) targeted the TCR CDR3. MiXCR was run by TCRdb on the multiplex PCR reads, yielding one entry per CDR3 protein. This sample has 550,000 to 650,000 distinct CDR3 sequences; around 15% occur once, and the top ten carry approximately 15%.

The chain couples TRBV18 to TRBJ2-2; TRBD2 matches at 10 bases. This receptor was identified in a woman aged 40 to 55 with Graves' hyperthyroidism. The sequenced sample was blood. The CDR3 sequence: CASSPLSGRTNTGELFF. DNA of the CDR3: TGTGCCAGCTCACCACTTAGCGGGAGGACGAACACCGGGGAGCTGTTTTTT.